This record concerns one T cell receptor (beta chain) sequence. The germline gives CDR1 SGHTA, CDR2 FQGNSA. This CDR3 contains 15 residues. The ends were cut back, 1 base at V and 4 bases at J, with 11 bases in the middle. This entry is derived from a study of blood T cell repertoires in COVID-19. Study information: In each case, the material was cDNA or gDNA derived from T cells, B-cell-depleted T cells, or PBMCs.

Cohort placement rested on clinical history that participants reported themselves. Authors' methods: Counts of nucleated cells, estimated from reference gene primer amplification, were obtained. The data were produced by immunoSEQ multiplex PCR, yet TCRdb's version contains in-frame clones alone and is incomplete. V and J calls and clone size come straight from that table; D and trimming were deduced from the DNA. The sample contains fewer than 400,000 clones, approximately 88% of which appear only once. Input material: PBMCs or T cells enriched from blood (not recorded which). The V call is TRBV7-2, the J call TRBJ2-1; D is unresolved. This clonotype originated in a man aged 55-75 years who had recovered from COVID-19. The CDR3 here is CASSLEVARYNEQFF. The CDR3 DNA sequence: TGTGCCAGCAGCTTAGAGGTCGCCAGGTACAATGAGCAGTTCTTC.